These 2 T cell receptor beta chains came from one sample sequenced in a study of blood T cells in healthy people across ages. It was with a sample-barcoded 5' primer and a J-beta primer mix that a second PCR of about 6 to 12 cycles was run. One entry per CDR3 protein, called by TCRdb with MiXCR from the 5' RACE reads. In the table there are roughly 680,000 distinct CDR3 sequences, around 45% of which are singletons. The source material was blood. These receptors were obtained from a woman aged 60-70 years in good health.

The rearrangement uses TRBV29-1 and TRBJ2-2; either TRBD1 or TRBD2 may supply D (5 bases each). Germline V gene lookup returns CDR1 SQVTM and CDR2 ANQGSEA. The CDR3 has 12 residues. Trimming removed 7 bases at V and 7 bases at J, with 13 bases between. CDR3 nucleotides: TGCAGCGCCGGGGAAGGGGACGGGGAGCTGTTTTTT. Translating gives CSAGEGDGELFF.

This clonotype has only one observation. This sequence joins TRBV25-1 and TRBJ1-4; D is unclear. V was trimmed by 7 bases and J by 0 bases, leaving 12 bases between them. Germline V gene lookup returns CDR1 MGHDK and CDR2 SYGVNS. The CDR3 runs 15 residues. CDR3 DNA sequence: TGTGCCAGCACCCGAGACACCTCAACTAATGAAAAACTGTTTTTT. This translates into CASTRDTSTNEKLFF.